This TCR beta chain originates from a study of cytomegalovirus exposure and HLA in healthy donors. This clone occurred a few times. Per the germline V gene, CDR1 is SGHTA and CDR2 is FQGNSA. V lost 1 base to trimming and J lost 0 bases; unmatched junction nucleotides: 12. This CDR3 contains 18 residues. A multiplex PCR was run with 60 Vbeta primers and 13 Jbeta primers. Profiling relied on immunoSEQ multiplex PCR, and the TCRdb table lists in-frame clones only, not all of them. The sample comprises 150,000 to 200,000 clones, about 75% of which are singletons, and about 3% rests with the top ten. Sequenced: PBMCs. The TCR comes from a woman aged 50 to 60 in good health and CMV-seropositive. The J gene is TRBJ2-7, the V gene TRBV7-2; the match to TRBD2 covers 7 bases. CDR3 in DNA: TGTGCCAGCAGCTTAGATTGGTTCGGCGGGAGAGGCTCCTACGAGCAGTACTTC. Protein sequence: CASSLDWFGGRGSYEQYF. Together with reference TRBV7-2 and TRBJ2-7, the CDR3 gives the full variable domain: GAGVSQSPSNKVTEKGKDVELRCDPISGHTALYWYRQSLGQGLEFLIYFQGNSAPDKSGLPSDRFSAERTGGSVSTLTIQRTQQEDSAVYLCASSLDWFGGRGSYEQYFGPGTRLTVT.